This record concerns one T cell receptor (beta chain) sequence. CD45RO-negative CD8 cells positively selected for CCR7 made up the naive population, which excluded terminally differentiated effector memory CD45RA+ cells. Every one of the donors was a Caucasian adult that lived in Nashville, Tennessee. These data belong to a study of shared clonotypes between healthy human individuals. At the level of the study: For every donor, three CD4 naive, three CD4 memory, two CD8 naive and one CD8 memory plates were used.

Authors' methods: With immunoSEQ giving junction-only sequences and no quality scores, filtering differed. Repertoires were generated with immunoSEQ multiplex PCR, while TCRdb's copy carries only in-frame clones and drops some. From that table come the V and J calls and clone size; the DNA was used to work out D and trimming. The table records millions of clones, 90% to 95% of them present only once. The J segment lost 10 bases and the V segment lost 5 bases, leaving 7 bases of the junction unmatched. This CDR3 is built from 14 residues. CDR1 is MDHEN and CDR2 is SYDVKM in the germline V gene. The origin of this receptor is a man younger than 30 in good health. Some clones in this sample may be carry-over from other donors' samples. Material: naive CD8+ T cells from PBMCs. The chain combines TRBV28 with TRBJ2-1; the match to TRBD2 covers 11 bases. DNA of the CDR3: TGTGCCAGCAGTGTGACTAGCGGGAATAAAGAGCAGTTCTTC. Protein sequence: CASSVTSGNKEQFF.